This TCR beta chain was captured in a study of CD8+ T cells in alopecia areata. Across the whole study: The drug, tofacitinib, lasted 6 to 18 months, followed by 6 months off drug.

Following RNA extraction, reverse transcription yielded cDNA that acted as the sequencing template. Method: immunoSEQ multiplex PCR; TCRdb's copy keeps in-frame clones and lacks some. The repertoire includes around 160,000 clones, about 89% of them detected once, and more than 12% sits in the top ten. CDR1 is GTSNPN and CDR2 is SVGIG in the germline V gene (reference sequence). CDR3 length: 13 amino acids. V lost 2 bases and J lost 4; bases outside the gene matches: 3. From PBMCs, CD4+ and CD8+ T cells were sorted. Whole-study results and caveats: Scalp samples also contribute reads from the resident alphabeta T cells found in normal skin.

This clone turned up a few times. As yet, its antigen is unknown. This rearrangement joins TRBV30 to TRBJ1-1; 8 bases align to TRBD1. The input for sequencing was CD8+ T cells sorted from blood, taken at week 0. The origin of this receptor is a human donor with alopecia areata. The CDR3 nucleotides read TGTGCCTGGAGTACTACAGGGGGCACTGAAGCTTTCTTT. This encodes CAWSTTGGTEAFF.